This T cell receptor (beta chain) was identified in a study of cytomegalovirus exposure and HLA in healthy donors. This CDR3 comprises 15 residues. The V segment lost 0 bases and the J segment 10 bases; nucleotides outside the gene matches: 6. The germline V gene has CDR1 SGDLS and CDR2 YYNGEE. This clone appeared once. Its target is unknown. Study conclusions and caveats: Both high specificity and high sensitivity reportedly marked the classifier's diagnosis of cytomegalovirus status.

The data were produced by immunoSEQ multiplex PCR, yet TCRdb's version contains in-frame clones alone and is incomplete. This table holds 150,000 to 200,000 clones, less than 95% found once. The chain couples TRBV9 to TRBJ2-1; 11 bases match TRBD2. What was sequenced was PBMCs. The sequence came from a woman under 30 in good health and CMV-seropositive. The CDR3: CASSVALAGGDEQFF. DNA of the CDR3: TGTGCCAGCAGCGTAGCTTTAGCGGGAGGGGACGAGCAGTTCTTC.